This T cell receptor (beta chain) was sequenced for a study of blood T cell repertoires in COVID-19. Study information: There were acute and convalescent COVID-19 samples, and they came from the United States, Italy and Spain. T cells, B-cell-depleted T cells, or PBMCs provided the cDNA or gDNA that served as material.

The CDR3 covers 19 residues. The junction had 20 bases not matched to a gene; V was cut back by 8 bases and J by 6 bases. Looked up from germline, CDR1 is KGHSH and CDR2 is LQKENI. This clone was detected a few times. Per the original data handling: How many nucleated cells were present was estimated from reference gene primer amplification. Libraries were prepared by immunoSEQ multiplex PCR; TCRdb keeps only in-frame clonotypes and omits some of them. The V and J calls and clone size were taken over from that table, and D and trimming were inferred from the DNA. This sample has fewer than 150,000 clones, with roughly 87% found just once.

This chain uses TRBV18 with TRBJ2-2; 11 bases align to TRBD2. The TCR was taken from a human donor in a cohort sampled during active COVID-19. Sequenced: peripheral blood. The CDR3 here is CASAPTPRLAGIPPGELFF. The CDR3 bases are TGTGCCAGCGCCCCCACCCCACGACTAGCGGGAATTCCCCCCGGGGAGCTGTTTTTT.